This TCR beta chain was recovered during a study of cytomegalovirus exposure and HLA in healthy donors. Study-level results: Versus the approximately 700-donor mean, an Asian-associated ancestry cluster reportedly showed fewer N-insertions in a later analysis. The later analysis indicated that the majority of CMV-associated TCR beta chains appeared HLA-restricted.

Details on this clone: Antigen: not known.

The CDR3 sequence is 13 residues long. Per the germline V gene, CDR1 is SEHNR and CDR2 is FQNEAQ (reference sequence). V lost 5 bases and J 0 bases, leaving 5 bases between the germline ends. PCR was performed using 60 Vbeta and 13 Jbeta primers. Method: immunoSEQ multiplex PCR; TCRdb's copy keeps in-frame clones and lacks some. The repertoire holds about 69,000 clones, with about 78% as singletons. The rearrangement joins TRBV7-9 to TRBJ1-5; D gene ambiguous. This clonotype was obtained from a man between 18 and 29 years old in good health and CMV-seronegative. Material for sequencing was PBMCs. The CDR3 loop reads CASSRGSNQPQHF. The CDR3 region has the DNA TGTGCCAGCAGCAGAGGTAGCAATCAGCCCCAGCATTTT. The full variable domain, in which reference TRBV7-9 and TRBJ1-5 provide the parts outside the CDR3, is DTGVSQNPRHKITKRGQNVTFRCDPISEHNRLYWYRQTLGQGPEFLTYFQNEAQLEKSRLLSDRFSAERPKGSFSTLEIQRTEQGDSAMYLCASSRGSNQPQHFGDGTRLSIL.